This TCR beta chain was profiled in a study of T cells in localized non-small cell lung cancer. Assay: immunoSEQ multiplex PCR; the TCRdb copy retains only in-frame clones and omits some. The top ten hold approximately 3% of the sample, which has 25,000 to 30,000 clones, about 87% seen once. Whole-study findings and limits: Blood T cell density predicted longer survival; adjacent-lung clonality, shorter.

The ends were cut back, 2 bases at V and 3 bases at J, with 7 bases in the middle. The germline CDR1 and CDR2 sequences are MDHEN and SYDVKM. The CDR3 extends over 13 amino acids. A remark on this clone: Its antigen is undetermined.

Source: peripheral blood, taken before any cancer treatment. The chain has TRBV28 and TRBJ1-1; D gene unclear. The receptor was derived from a woman aged 18 to 49 with stage I lung adenocarcinoma. The CDR3: CASSLGDYTEAFF. The DNA for the CDR3 is TGTGCCAGCAGTTTAGGAGATTACACTGAAGCTTTCTTT. The full variable domain, with the rest looked up from reference TRBV28 and TRBJ1-1, is DVKVTQSSRYLVKRTGEKVFLECVQDMDHENMFWYRQDPGLGLRLIYFSYDVKMKEKGDIPEGYSVSREKKERFSLILESASTNQTSMYLCASSLGDYTEAFFGQGTRLTVV.